This T cell receptor beta chain was found in a study of T cells in women clearing cervical HPV infection. The study, taken as a whole, reports: TRBV6-7 abundance was lower in cases than controls (around 0.1% versus 0.15%). Unknown T-cell numbers per sample may underlie the richness differences.

To note about this clone: The antigen is not known. One junction end disagrees with the germline gene, perhaps due to a read error. The CDR3 goes on 3 residues after the read ends, and that part is filled in from the germline J gene.

CDR3 length equals 17 residues. Germline V gene lookup returns CDR1 LGHNA and CDR2 YNFKEQ. The data were produced by immunoSEQ multiplex PCR, yet TCRdb's version contains in-frame clones alone and is incomplete. The table for this sample gives roughly 42,000 clones. This chain connects TRBV4-2 to TRBJ1-6; 10 nucleotides agree with TRBD1. This TCR came from a woman between 18 and 70 years old with a cervical HPV16 infection that either progressed to CIN3+ or cleared (not recorded which). The source material was blood buffy coat. CDR3 residues: CASSQRGQGKRNSPLHF. The DNA read from the CDR3 is TGCGCCAGCAGCCAAAGGGGACAGGGGAAGAGGAACTCACCC.